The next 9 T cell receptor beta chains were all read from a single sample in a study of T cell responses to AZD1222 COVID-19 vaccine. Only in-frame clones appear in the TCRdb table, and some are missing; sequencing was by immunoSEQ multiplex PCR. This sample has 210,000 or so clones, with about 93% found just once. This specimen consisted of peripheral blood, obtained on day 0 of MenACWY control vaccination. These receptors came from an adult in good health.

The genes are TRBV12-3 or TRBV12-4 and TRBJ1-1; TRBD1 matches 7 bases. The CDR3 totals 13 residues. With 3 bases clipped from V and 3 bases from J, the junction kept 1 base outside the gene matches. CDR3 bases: TGTGCCAGCAGTTTGACAGGGTACACTGAAGCTTTCTTT. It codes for CASSLTGYTEAFF.

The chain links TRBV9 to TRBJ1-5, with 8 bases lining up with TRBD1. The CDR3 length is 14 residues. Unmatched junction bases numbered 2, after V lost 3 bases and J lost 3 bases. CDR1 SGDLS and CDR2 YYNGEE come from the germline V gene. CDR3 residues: CASSATGANQPQHF. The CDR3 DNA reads TGTGCCAGCAGCGCGACAGGGGCCAATCAGCCCCAGCATTTT.

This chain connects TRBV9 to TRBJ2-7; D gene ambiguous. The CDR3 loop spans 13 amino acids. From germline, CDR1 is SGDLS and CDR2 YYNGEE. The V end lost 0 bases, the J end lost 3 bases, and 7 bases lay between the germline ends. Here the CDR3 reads CASSVGSYYEQYF. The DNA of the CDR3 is TGTGCCAGCAGCGTAGGGTCCTACTACGAGCAGTACTTC.

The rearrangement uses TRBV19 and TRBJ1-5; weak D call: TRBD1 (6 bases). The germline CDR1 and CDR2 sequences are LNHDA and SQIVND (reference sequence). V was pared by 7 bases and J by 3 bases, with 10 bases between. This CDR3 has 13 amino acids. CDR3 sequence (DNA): TGTGCCAGTAACCGACAGGTCAATCAGCCCCAGCATTTT. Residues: CASNRQVNQPQHF.

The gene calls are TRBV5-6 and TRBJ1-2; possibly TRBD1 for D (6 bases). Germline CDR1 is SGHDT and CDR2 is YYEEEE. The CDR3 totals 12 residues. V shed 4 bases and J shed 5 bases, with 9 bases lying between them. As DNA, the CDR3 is TGTGCCAGCAGCCAGGGGCTTTATGGCTACACCTTC. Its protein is CASSQGLYGYTF. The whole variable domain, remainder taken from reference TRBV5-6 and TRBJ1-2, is DAGVTQSPTHLIKTRGQQVTLRCSPKSGHDTVSWYQQALGQGPQFIFQYYEEEERQRGNFPDRFSGHQFPNYSSELNVNALLLGDSALYLCASSQGLYGYTFGSGTRLTVV.

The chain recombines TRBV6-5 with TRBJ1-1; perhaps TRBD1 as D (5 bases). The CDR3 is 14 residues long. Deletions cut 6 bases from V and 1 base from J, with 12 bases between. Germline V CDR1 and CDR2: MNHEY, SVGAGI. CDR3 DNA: TGTGCCAGCAGAAGGGGATCACCGAACACTGAAGCTTTCTTT. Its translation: CASRRGSPNTEAFF.

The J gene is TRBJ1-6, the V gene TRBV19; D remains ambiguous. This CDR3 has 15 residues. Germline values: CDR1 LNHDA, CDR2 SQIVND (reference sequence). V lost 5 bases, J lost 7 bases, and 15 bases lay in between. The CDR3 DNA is TGTGCCAGTAGTGCCTACTCAGCTATGAATTCACCCCTCCACTTT. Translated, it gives CASSAYSAMNSPLHF.

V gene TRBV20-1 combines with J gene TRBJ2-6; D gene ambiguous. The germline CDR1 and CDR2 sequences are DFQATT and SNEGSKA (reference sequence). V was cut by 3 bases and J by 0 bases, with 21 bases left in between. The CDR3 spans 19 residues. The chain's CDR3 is CSASGSRALQSSGANVLTF. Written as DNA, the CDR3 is TGCAGTGCTAGTGGTTCCCGGGCCCTCCAATCCTCTGGGGCCAACGTCCTGACTTTC.

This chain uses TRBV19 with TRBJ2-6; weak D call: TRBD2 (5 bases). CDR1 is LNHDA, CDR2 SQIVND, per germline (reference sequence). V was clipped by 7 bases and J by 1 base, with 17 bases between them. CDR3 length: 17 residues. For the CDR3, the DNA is TGTGCCAGTAACTCGGGAAGATTATTATCTGGGGCCAACGTCCTGACTTTC. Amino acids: CASNSGRLLSGANVLTF.